Detailed here is one TCR beta chain. Its specificity is unknown. V was clipped by 2 bases and J by 6 bases, with 8 bases between them. The CDR3 covers 12 residues. The germline V gene encodes CDR1 SGHRS and CDR2 YFSETQ. The table came from immunoSEQ multiplex PCR; TCRdb's copy has only in-frame clones and leaves some out. The sample carries 50,000 to 60,000 clones, roughly 85% recorded once. These data originate in a study of cytotoxic CD8 clonotypes in ibrutinib-treated CLL. The overall study: Samples showed on average about 260,000 productive templates and approximately 94,000 productive rearrangements. Study results and limitations: Against age-matched healthy donors, baseline clonality ran higher and tracked circulating CD8+ T-cell counts.

The sequence was obtained from a human donor with chronic lymphocytic leukemia. The sequencing here drew on PBMCs, taken after 24 months of ibrutinib treatment. V is TRBV5-1 and J is TRBJ1-2; the D gene is possibly TRBD1 (5 bases). CDR3 sequence reads: CASSLDRNGYTF. CDR3 DNA sequence: TGCGCCAGCAGCTTAGACAGAAATGGCTACACCTTC.